This T cell receptor (beta chain) was sequenced in a study of blood T cell repertoires in COVID-19. Study at large: Samples representing acute and convalescent COVID-19 were sourced from the United States, Italy and Spain. The analysed material was cDNA or gDNA that came from T cells, B-cell-depleted T cells, or PBMCs.

Original processing notes: Nucleated cell counts were estimated from reference gene primer amplification. Method: immunoSEQ multiplex PCR; TCRdb's copy keeps in-frame clones and lacks some. D and trimming were read from the DNA, whereas the V and J calls and clone size are those reported in that table. The sample yields some 150,000 clones, around nine tenths seen once. The specimen sequenced was peripheral blood. The receptor's source is a man between 50 and 59 years old with active or convalescent COVID-19.

The CDR3 loop reads CASTLKPGGWNEQFF. Written as DNA, the CDR3 is TGTGCCAGTACTCTTAAACCGGGAGGGTGGAATGAGCAGTTCTTC. The J gene is TRBJ2-1, the V gene TRBV19; the match to TRBD2 covers 8 bases. CDR3 size: 15 residues. The J segment lost 7 bases and the V segment lost 7 bases, leaving 12 bases of the junction unmatched. The germline V gene encodes CDR1 LNHDA and CDR2 SQIVND (reference sequence).